The clone carrying this TCR beta chain was detected only a few times. Its antigen remains unknown. Every isolated RNA sample was fully reverse transcribed, so sequencing captured expressed TCRB transcripts. Sequencing used immunoSEQ multiplex PCR; TCRdb keeps in-frame clones, though not all of them. Here the sample spans 600,000 to 700,000 clones, around 11% being singletons. CD45RO/CCR7/CD25/CD127/CD95/CD27 separated CD4+ naive, central memory, regulatory and stem cell-like memory cells by sorting. Once sorted, every population was more than 98% pure. CDR3 length: 16 residues. From germline, CDR1 is SGHRS and CDR2 YFSETQ. The J segment lost 10 bases and the V segment lost 3 bases, leaving 12 bases of the junction unmatched. The sample belongs to a study of beta chain features in type 1 diabetes. Whole-study findings and limits: In all four CD4+ subsets, TCRB CDR3 length was significantly, moderately reduced in type 1 diabetes. Type 1 diabetes patients showed fewer insertions and more deletions at VDJ junctions.

The sequence came from a man aged 30 to 45 with type 1 diabetes. Sequencing was done on a sample of naive CD4+ T cells from blood. The chain has TRBV5-1 and TRBJ1-6; 8 positions agree with TRBD1. The CDR3 nucleotides read TGCGCCAGCAGCTCCTCGCGGGCTGGACAGGGCTCACCCCTCCACTTT. Translating it yields CASSSSRAGQGSPLHF. The complete variable domain, with remaining parts taken from reference TRBV5-1 and TRBJ1-6, reads KAGVTQTPRYLIKTRGQQVTLSCSPISGHRSVSWYQQTPGQGLQFLFEYFSETQRNKGNFPGRFSGRQFSNSRSEMNVSTLELGDSALYLCASSSSRAGQGSPLHFGNGTRLTVT.